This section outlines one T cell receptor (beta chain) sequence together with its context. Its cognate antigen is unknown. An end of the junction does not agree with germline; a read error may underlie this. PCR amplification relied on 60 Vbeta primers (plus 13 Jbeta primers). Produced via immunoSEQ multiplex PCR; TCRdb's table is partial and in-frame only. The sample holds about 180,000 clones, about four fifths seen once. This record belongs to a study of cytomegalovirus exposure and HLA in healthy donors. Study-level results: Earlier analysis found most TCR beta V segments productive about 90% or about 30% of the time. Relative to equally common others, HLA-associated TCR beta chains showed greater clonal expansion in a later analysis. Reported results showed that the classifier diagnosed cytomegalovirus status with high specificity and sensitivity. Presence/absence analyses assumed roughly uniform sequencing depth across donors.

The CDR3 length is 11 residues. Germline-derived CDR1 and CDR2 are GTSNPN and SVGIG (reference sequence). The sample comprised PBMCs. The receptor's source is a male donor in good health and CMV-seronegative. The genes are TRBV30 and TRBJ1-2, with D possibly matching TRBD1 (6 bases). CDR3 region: CAWEGGGGYPF. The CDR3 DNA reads TGTGCCTGGGAAGGGGGGGGCGGCTACCCCTTC.